This T cell receptor (beta chain) derives from a study of tumor-infiltrating lymphocytes in primary liver carcinoma. Across the whole study: Sequencing of the samples generated roughly 3.5 to 7.5 million productive TCRbeta reads, with similar yields across tissue types. Overall study findings and caveats: There were only about 8-25% of top clones found in all five tumor regions.

Germline lookup yields CDR1 SGHNT and CDR2 YENEEA. The CDR3 length is 15 residues. Points on this clonotype: What it binds is not known. A read error may account for a junction end that differs from germline.

Production of TCR beta cDNA used around 460 ng total RNA together with a constant-region primer. Slightly modified ARM-PCR served as the procedure for the TCR beta libraries. These libraries came from three rounds of nested multiplex PCR. Use of TRBV1-TRBV30 forward primers with a C-beta reverse primer characterized the first two PCR rounds, which lasted around 11 cycles each. TCRdb re-analysed the multiplex PCR reads in MiXCR, keeping a single row per CDR3 protein. The table includes around 27,000 distinct CDR3 sequences, around three quarters detected once. From roughly 18-30 mg of unsorted bulk tissue, DNA and RNA were co-extracted together.

The receptor was isolated from a man aged 40-49 years with primary liver carcinoma and hepatitis B virus infection. The specimen sequenced was liver tumor tissue from sampling region 3. Regarding subset: tumor region T3, left-lateral pole. This chain uses TRBV11-3 with TRBJ2-2; D gene ambiguous. As DNA, the CDR3 is TGTGTCAGGTGGCGCCTAAAACCCATCACCGAGGAGCTGTTTTTT. Translated, it gives CVRWRLKPITEELFF.